This T cell receptor beta chain was observed in a study of cytomegalovirus exposure and HLA in healthy donors. At the level of the study: Some 85 million unique TCRs, all from HLA-typed donors, were included in an early release of the data.

Details on this clone: The antigen is not known.

Trimming left V 6 bases short and J 4 bases short, with 16 bases between. The germline gives CDR1 MNHEY, CDR2 SMNVEV (reference sequence). CDR3 length equals 15 residues. Study-wide results and caveats: TCR beta chains associated with HLA were, in a later analysis, more clonally expanded than equally common others. Overall, roughly 160 TCR beta chains were annotated as cytomegalovirus-associated.

PCR primers comprised 60 Vbeta and 13 Jbeta primers. Authors' methods: A follow-up analysis tallied some 80 million unique TCR beta chains, roughly 11 million shared. The data were produced by immunoSEQ multiplex PCR, yet TCRdb's version contains in-frame clones alone and is incomplete. D and trimming were read from the DNA, whereas the V and J calls and clone size are those reported in that table. The sample lists 65,000 to 95,000 clones, around 80% occurring once. This chain connects TRBV27 to TRBJ1-5; D might be TRBD1 (5 bases). The TCR sequence derives from a male donor in good health and CMV-seropositive. The sequencing sample was made of PBMCs. The CDR3 nucleotides read TGTGCCAGCAGACTGGGAGGGGTGTCTAATCAGCCCCAGCATTTT. Translating gives CASRLGGVSNQPQHF.